Given below is one T cell receptor (beta chain) in context. Its matching antigen is unknown. This record comes from a study of molecular identifiers for immune sequencing clone quantification. Study-wide findings and caveats: Clonotypes surpassing 20 RNA copies contained over 99% of effector molecules, versus under 1% in naive cells. Detection of one spiked Jurkat cell's TCR RNA reportedly worked in more than 850,000 naive cells. Highly expanded clone sizes could end up underestimated if a barcode were shared by identical TCR molecules.

TCRdb passed the PCR reads through MiXCR, listing each CDR3 protein once. The data show 460,000 or so distinct CDR3 sequences, roughly 24% seen once. Germline CDR1 and CDR2: MNHEY and SVGAGI. The CDR3 sequence is 15 residues long. Trimming cost V 2 bases and J 5 bases, with 12 bases left between them. Sorting defined naive CD8 T cells as CD8+CD4-CCR7+CD45RA+. Sample: naive CD8+ T cells from blood, with Jurkat cell RNA spiked in. The subset here: FACS-sorted CD8+CD4-CCR7+CD45RA+ naive T cells. This receptor was taken from a human donor in good health. Some libraries in this study had Jurkat cell RNA spiked in. The V call is TRBV6-5, the J call TRBJ2-2; D not resolved. The CDR3 bases are TGTGCCAGCAGTTACATGGTAGGGCTGACCGGGGAGCTGTTTTTT. It translates to CASSYMVGLTGELFF.